This T cell receptor (beta chain) emerged from a study of OX40 agonist ivuxolimab in advanced cancers. Only one count was recorded for this clone. Assay used: immunoSEQ multiplex PCR; TCRdb lists only in-frame clones, some missing. The data contain 40,000 to 60,000 clones, just under 95% of them singletons. V lost 2 bases, J lost 1 base, and 4 bases lay in between. The CDR3 consists of 13 residues. Germline V gene lookup returns CDR1 SGHTA and CDR2 FQGTGA. Sequenced material: CD4+ or CD8+ T cells sorted from blood, taken in a trial of the OX40 agonist ivuxolimab. The chain is built from TRBV7-3 and TRBJ2-3; no clear D. The sequence was obtained from an adult with an advanced solid tumor such as melanoma, head and neck, liver or kidney cancer. The CDR3, as DNA: TGTGCCAGCAGCTTAGTTGGCACAGATACGCAGTATTTT. Its translation: CASSLVGTDTQYF.